The clone carrying this T cell receptor beta chain has only one observation. Alongside a J-beta primer mix, a sample-barcoded 5' primer served in a second PCR lasting about 7 to 11 cycles. TCRdb reprocessed the 5' RACE reads with MiXCR, giving one entry per CDR3 protein. The sample records approximately 800,000 distinct CDR3 sequences, approximately 67% being singletons. This sample stems from a study of blood T cells in healthy people across ages. Germline CDR1 reads ENHRY; CDR2 reads SYGVKD. The length of the CDR3 is 12 residues. The source of this sequence is a man aged 30 to 39 in good health. This chain links TRBV10-3 with TRBJ2-4, with TRBD1 identical over 7 bases. The last part of the DNA fits TRBJ2-7 better; the J call may be wrong. The material sequenced was blood. The CDR3 loop reads CAIRQGSNEQYF. CDR3 sequence (DNA): TGTGCCATCCGACAGGGAAGCAACGAGCAGTACTTC.